The clone carrying this TCR beta chain was seen ten or more times. Its antigen is not known. TCRdb independently ran MiXCR on the RT-PCR reads; one entry per CDR3 protein. The data show about 500,000 distinct CDR3 sequences, 16% seen once. This entry belongs to a study of response to subunit inactivated influenza vaccine. The study, taken as a whole, reports: Authors suggested that a seasonal influenza vaccination recruits few new T cells each time.

From germline, CDR1 is SGHRS and CDR2 YFSETQ. This CDR3 is built from 16 residues. J lost 4 bases, V lost 4 bases, and 11 bases had no gene match. V gene TRBV5-1 combines with J gene TRBJ2-3; 8 bases line up with TRBD1. This clonotype originated in a man between 50 and 75 years old who received an inactivated influenza vaccine. This material consisted of CD4+ T cells sorted from PBMCs, taken less than 30 months after vaccination. CDR3: CASSAGQGKGADTQYF. CDR3 bases: TGCGCCAGCAGCGCCGGACAGGGAAAGGGTGCAGATACGCAGTATTTT.